This TCR beta chain is from a study of regulatory T cells in long-lasting Graves disease. The length of the CDR3 is 15 residues. CDR1 SGHNT and CDR2 YENEEA come from the germline V gene. The trim removed 5 bases at V and 2 bases at J, leaving 4 bases unmatched. Investigators prepared the TCR beta libraries by applying iRepertoire HTBI primers and Arm-PCR of CDR3 regions. Original analysis: Gene usage covered approximately 60 TRBV and some 13 TRBJ segments. TCRdb independently ran MiXCR on the multiplex PCR reads; one entry per CDR3 protein. TCRdb's processing, not the authors', yielded these V and J calls. The data show 350,000 to 450,000 distinct CDR3 sequences, 16% seen once. The time point here: newly diagnosed GD, antithyroid drugs for less than 3 months. PBMCs provided the RNA from which the TCR library was made. This sample also belongs to another study, concerning T cells in Graves' hyperthyroidism and ophthalmopathy. This second report adds: Hyperthyroidism in the patients, aged 18 to 65, was newly diagnosed and under 2 months in duration. The blood repertoire included most of the expanded thyroid clonotypes above 0.001.

The sample consisted of peripheral blood mononuclear cells (PBMCs), taken at new diagnosis, from a patient treated with antithyroid drugs. The TCR originated in a man aged 40-49 years with Graves disease. This sequence joins TRBV11-3 and TRBJ2-1; TRBD1 matches at 9 bases. In nucleotides, the CDR3 is TGTGCCAGCAGCAAGGGACAGGGCACCTACAATGAGCAGTTCTTC. Translated, it gives CASSKGQGTYNEQFF.